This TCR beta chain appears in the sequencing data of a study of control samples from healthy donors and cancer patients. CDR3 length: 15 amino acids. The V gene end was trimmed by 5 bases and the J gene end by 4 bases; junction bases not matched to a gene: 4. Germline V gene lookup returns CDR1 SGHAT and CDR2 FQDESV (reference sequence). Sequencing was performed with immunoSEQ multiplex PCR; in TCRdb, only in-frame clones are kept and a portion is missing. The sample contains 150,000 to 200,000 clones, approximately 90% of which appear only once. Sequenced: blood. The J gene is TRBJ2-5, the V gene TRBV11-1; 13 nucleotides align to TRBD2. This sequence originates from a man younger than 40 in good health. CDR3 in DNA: TGTGCCAGCAGCCCGACTAGCGGGAGGTCAGAGACCCAGTACTTC. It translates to CASSPTSGRSETQYF.